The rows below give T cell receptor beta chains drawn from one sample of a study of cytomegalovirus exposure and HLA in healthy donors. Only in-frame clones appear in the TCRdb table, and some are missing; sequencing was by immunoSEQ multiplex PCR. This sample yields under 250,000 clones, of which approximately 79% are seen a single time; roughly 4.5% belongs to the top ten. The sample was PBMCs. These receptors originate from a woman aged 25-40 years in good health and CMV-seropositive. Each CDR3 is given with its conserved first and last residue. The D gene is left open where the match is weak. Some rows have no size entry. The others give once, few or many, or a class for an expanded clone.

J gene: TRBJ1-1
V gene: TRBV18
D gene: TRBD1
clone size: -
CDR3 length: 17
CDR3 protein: CASSRTGEGGRNTEAFF

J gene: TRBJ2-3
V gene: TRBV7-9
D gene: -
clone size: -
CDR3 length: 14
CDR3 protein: CASNPGLPTDTQYF

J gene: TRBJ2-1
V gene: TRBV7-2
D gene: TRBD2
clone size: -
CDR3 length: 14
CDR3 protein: CASSPLAGGSEQFF

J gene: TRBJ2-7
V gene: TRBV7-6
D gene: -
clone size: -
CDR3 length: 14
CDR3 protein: CASSPEAFSYEQYF

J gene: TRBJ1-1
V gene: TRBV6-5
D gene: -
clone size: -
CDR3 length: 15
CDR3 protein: CASSYPSGRGTEAFF

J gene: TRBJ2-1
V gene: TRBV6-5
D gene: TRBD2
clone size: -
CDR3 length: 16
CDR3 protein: CASSYKSGGPGNEQFF

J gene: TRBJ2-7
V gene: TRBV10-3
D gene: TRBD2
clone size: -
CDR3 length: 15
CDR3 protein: CAISSQTPSGYEQYF

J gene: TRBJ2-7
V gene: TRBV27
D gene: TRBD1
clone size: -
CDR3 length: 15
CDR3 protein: CASSQGAAWPYEQYF

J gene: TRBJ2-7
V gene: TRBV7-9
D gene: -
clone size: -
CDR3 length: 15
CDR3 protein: CASSSSGLNSYEQYF

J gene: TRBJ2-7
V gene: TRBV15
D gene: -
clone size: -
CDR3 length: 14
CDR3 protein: CATSRDGSLYEQYF

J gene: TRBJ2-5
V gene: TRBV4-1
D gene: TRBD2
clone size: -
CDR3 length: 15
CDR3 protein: CASSPPVRGGETQYF

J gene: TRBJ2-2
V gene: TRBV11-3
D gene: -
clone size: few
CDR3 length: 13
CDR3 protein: CASSFRDPGELFF

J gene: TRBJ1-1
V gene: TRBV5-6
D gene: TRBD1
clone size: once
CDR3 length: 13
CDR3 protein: CASTMGDRGGPFF

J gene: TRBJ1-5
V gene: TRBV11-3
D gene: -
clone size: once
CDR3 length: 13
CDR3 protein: CASSRDGNQPQHF

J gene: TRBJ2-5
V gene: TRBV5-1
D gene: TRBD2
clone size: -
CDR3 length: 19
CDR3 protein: CASSVITGTSDLYQETQYF

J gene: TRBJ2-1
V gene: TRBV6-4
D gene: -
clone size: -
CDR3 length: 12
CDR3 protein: CASGGPSNEQFF

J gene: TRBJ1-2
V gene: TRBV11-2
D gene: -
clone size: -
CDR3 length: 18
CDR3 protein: CASSLNPYKRGEAYGYTF

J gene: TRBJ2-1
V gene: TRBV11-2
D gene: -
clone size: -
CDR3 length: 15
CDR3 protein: CASSLDVGPTGEQFF

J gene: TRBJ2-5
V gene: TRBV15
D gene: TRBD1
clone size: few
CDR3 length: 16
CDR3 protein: CATSREGTGFAETQYF

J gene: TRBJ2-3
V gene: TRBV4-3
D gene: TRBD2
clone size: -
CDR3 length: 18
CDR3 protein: CASSQTPRPAGEADTQYF

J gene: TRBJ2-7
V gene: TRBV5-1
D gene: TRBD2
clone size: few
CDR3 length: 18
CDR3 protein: CASSLYGLAGESSYEQYF

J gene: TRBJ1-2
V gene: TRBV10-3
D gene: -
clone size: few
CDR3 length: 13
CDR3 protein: CAIRQDIFDGYTF

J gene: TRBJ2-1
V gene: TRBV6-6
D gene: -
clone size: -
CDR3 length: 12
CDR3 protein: CASRRGSNEQFF

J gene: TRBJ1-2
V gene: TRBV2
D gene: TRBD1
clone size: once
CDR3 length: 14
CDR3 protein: CASSDRQGPYGYTF

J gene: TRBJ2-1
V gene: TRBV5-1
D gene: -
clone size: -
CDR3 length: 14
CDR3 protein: CASSLPSAYNEQFF

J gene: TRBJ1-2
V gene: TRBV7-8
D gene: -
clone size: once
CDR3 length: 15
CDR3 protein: CASSLDSLAYYGYTF

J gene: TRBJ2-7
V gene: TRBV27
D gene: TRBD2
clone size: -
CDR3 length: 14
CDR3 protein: CASRPGLALYEQYF

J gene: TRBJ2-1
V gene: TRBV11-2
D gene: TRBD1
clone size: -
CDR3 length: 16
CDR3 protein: CASSPSEITGTGEQFF

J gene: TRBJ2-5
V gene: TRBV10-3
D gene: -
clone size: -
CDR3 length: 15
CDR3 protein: CAISEGFQRSETQYF

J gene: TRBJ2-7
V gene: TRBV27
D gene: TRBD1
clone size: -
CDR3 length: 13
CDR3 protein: CASKGQGLYEQYF

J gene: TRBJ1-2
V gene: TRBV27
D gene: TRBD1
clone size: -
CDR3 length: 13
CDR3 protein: CASSQTGNYGYTF

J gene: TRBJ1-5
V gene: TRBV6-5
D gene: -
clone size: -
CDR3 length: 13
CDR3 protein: CASSGPGNQPQHF

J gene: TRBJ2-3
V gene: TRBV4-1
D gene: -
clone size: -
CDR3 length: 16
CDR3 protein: CASSQGWRGWLDTQYF

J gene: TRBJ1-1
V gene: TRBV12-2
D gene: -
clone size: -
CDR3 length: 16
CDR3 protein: CASRLRGSGGHTEAFF

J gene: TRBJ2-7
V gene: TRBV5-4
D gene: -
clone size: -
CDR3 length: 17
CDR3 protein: CASSLGPQNRVVYEQYF

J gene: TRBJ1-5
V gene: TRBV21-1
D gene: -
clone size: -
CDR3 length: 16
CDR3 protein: CASSPRAGARGQPQHF

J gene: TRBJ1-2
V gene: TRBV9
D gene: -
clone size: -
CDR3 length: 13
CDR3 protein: CASSVAGGGGYTF

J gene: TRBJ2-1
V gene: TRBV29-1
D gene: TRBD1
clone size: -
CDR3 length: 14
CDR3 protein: CSGAGTGPYNEQFF

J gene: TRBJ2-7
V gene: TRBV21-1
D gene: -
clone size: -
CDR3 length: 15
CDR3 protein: CASSKSGATKCEQYF

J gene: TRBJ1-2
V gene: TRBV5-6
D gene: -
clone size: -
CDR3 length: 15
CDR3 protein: CASSLGPQTIYGYTF

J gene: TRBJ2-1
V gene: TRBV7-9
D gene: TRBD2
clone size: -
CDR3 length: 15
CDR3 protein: CASSRPSGRADEQFF

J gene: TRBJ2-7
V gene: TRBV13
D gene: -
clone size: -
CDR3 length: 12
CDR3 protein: CASSITRNEQYF

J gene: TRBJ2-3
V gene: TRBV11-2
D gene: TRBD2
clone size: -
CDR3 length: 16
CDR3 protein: CASSSATSRSTDTQYF

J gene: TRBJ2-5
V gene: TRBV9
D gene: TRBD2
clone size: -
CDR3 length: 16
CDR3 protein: CASSVTSGRAEETQYF

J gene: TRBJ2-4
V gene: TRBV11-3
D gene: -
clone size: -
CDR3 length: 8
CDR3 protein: CASSPLYF

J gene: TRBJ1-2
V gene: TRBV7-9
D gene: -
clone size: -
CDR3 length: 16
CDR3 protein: CASSLAAGSLNYGYTF

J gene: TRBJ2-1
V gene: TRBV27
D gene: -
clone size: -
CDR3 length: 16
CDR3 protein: CASSPDTGGGSNEQFF

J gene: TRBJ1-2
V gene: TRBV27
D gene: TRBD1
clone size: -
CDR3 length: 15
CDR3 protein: CASRDAGTGVRGYTF

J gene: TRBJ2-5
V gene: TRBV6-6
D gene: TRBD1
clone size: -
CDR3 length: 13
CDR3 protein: CASTYDRGETQYF

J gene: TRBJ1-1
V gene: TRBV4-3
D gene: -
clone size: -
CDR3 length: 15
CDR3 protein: CASSQDAGVNTEAFF

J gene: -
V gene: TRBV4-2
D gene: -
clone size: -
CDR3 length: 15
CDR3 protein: CASSQELGAVYEQYF

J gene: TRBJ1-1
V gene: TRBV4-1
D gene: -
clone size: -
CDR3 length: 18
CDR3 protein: CASSPYVGELTLNTEAFF

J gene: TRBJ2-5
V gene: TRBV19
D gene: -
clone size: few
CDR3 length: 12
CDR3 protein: CASSQGEETQYF

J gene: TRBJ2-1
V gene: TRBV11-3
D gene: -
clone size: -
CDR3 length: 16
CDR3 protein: CASSLSGGTLDNEQFF